The 30 T cell receptor beta chains presented below share a single source sample, sequenced in a study of blood T cells in healthy people across ages. A second roughly 6 to 12 cycle PCR used barcoded and J-beta primers. TCRdb reprocessed the 5' RACE reads with MiXCR, giving one entry per CDR3 protein. The sample holds 700,000 to 950,000 distinct CDR3 sequences, about three fifths seen once. Sequencing was done on a sample of blood. Receptors were obtained from a man aged 30 to 39 in good health.

This chain joins TRBV20-1 and TRBJ2-5; D is perhaps TRBD2 (6 bases). Trimming shortened V by 6 bases and J by 2 bases, and 13 bases separated the two germline ends. CDR1 is DFQATT, CDR2 SNEGSKA, per germline (reference sequence). The CDR3 is made up of 13 amino acids. This CDR3 is CSARARGQETQYF. The CDR3 bases are TGCAGTGCCCGGGCACGGGGGCAAGAGACCCAGTACTTC.

This rearrangement joins TRBV4-2 to TRBJ1-2; 7 nucleotides line up with TRBD1. The CDR3 is 14 residues long. The germline CDR1 and CDR2 sequences are LGHNA and YNFKEQ. The V gene end was trimmed by 3 bases and the J gene end by 6 bases; junction bases not matched to a gene: 7. CDR3 loop: CASSQGTAHNGYTF. The CDR3 bases are TGTGCCAGCAGCCAGGGGACAGCGCACAATGGCTACACCTTC.

The J gene is TRBJ1-2, the V gene TRBV3-1, with TRBD1 matching 12 bases. This CDR3 contains 15 residues. In germline, CDR1 is LGHDT, CDR2 YNNKEL (reference sequence). The ends lost 2 bases at V and 7 bases at J; junction bases unmatched: 5. CDR3 residues: CASSQSGTGGSGYTF. The CDR3 coding sequence is TGTGCCAGCAGCCAATCCGGGACAGGGGGCTCTGGCTACACCTTC.

V usage is TRBV28 and J usage is TRBJ2-2; D remains ambiguous. Germline assignment: CDR1 MDHEN and CDR2 SYDVKM. The V end was cut by 5 bases, the J end by 7 bases, with 17 bases between. The CDR3 length is 15 residues. The CDR3 loop reads CASSRTVTARGELFF. CDR3 nucleotide sequence: TGTGCCAGCAGTCGCACCGTGACTGCTCGCGGGGAGCTGTTTTTT.

This clonotype was recorded a few times. This may stem from a read error, because a much larger clone lies one nucleotide away. The rearrangement joins TRBV6-4 to TRBJ2-5; tentatively, D is TRBD2 (5 bases). Per the germline V gene, CDR1 is MRHNA and CDR2 is SNTAGT. The CDR3 length is 13 residues. Trimming took 3 bases from V and 11 from J, leaving 16 bases between them. The CDR3 is CASSEGSSNEQYF. In nucleotides, the CDR3 is TGTGCCAGCAGTGAGGGGAGCAGCAATGAGCAGTACTTC.

V usage is TRBV3-1 and J usage is TRBJ2-5; D uncertain. The CDR3 runs 15 residues. The germline gives CDR1 LGHDT, CDR2 YNNKEL (reference sequence). V was trimmed by 2 bases and J by 3 bases, leaving 13 bases between them. The DNA for the CDR3 is TGTGCCAGCAGCCAAATTTTGGGGTCGGAAGAGACCCAGTACTTC. Translating it yields CASSQILGSEETQYF.

This rearrangement joins TRBV6-1 to TRBJ1-2; no definite D call. Germline V gene sequence: CDR1 MNHNS, CDR2 SASEGT. Trimming stripped 5 bases from V and 7 bases from J, with 26 bases between. This CDR3 spans 17 amino acids. Here the CDR3 reads CASSPTYGAPWSGGYTF. CDR3 coding DNA: TGTGCCAGCAGTCCGACTTACGGCGCGCCGTGGAGTGGTGGCTACACCTTC.

This clonotype was seen a handful of times. This chain connects TRBV29-1 to TRBJ2-1; 8 positions agree with TRBD1. Germline V lookup: CDR1 SQVTM, CDR2 ANQGSEA. CDR3 size: 14 residues. V lost 1 base and J lost 7; bases outside the gene matches: 6. The CDR3 sequence is CSVEAQGAGNEQFF. The CDR3 coding sequence is TGCAGCGTTGAAGCTCAGGGGGCTGGTAATGAGCAGTTCTTC.

The chain carries TRBV29-1 and TRBJ1-2; 9 bases are shared with TRBD1. CDR1 SQVTM and CDR2 ANQGSEA come from the germline V gene. V lost 7 bases to trimming and J lost 7 bases; unmatched junction nucleotides: 13. CDR3 size: 14 residues. The CDR3, as DNA: TGCAGCGGCGCCCGCCTACAGGGGGCTGTTGGCTACACCTTC. Amino acids: CSGARLQGAVGYTF.

The chain combines TRBV28 with TRBJ1-2, with no clear D. The CDR3 is made up of 14 amino acids. V lost 4 bases, J lost 8 bases, and 17 bases lay in between. CDR1 MDHEN and CDR2 SYDVKM come from the germline V gene. CDR3 coding DNA: TGTGCCAGCAGTTCCCCGGGTGGGGAAGGCGGCTACACCTTC. It translates to CASSSPGGEGGYTF.

DNA of the CDR3: TGTGCCATCACAGACAGAGGGAACACTGAAGCTTTCTTT. It yields the protein CAITDRGNTEAFF. The chain couples TRBV10-3 to TRBJ1-1; D perhaps matches TRBD1 (5 bases). The V and J ends lost 7 bases and 1 base respectively, with 10 bases between them. This CDR3 contains 13 residues. CDR1 is ENHRY, CDR2 SYGVKD, per germline.

CDR3 amino acids: CSARGLSGSNSYNEQFF. Written as DNA, the CDR3 is TGCAGTGCTAGAGGCCTTAGCGGGAGTAATTCCTACAATGAGCAGTTCTTC. The J gene is TRBJ2-1, the V gene TRBV20-1; TRBD2 matches at 9 bases. Germline V gene sequence: CDR1 DFQATT, CDR2 SNEGSKA (reference sequence). J was trimmed by 1 base and V by 1 base; bases with no gene match: 8. The CDR3 length is 17 residues.

The chain recombines TRBV4-1 with TRBJ1-1; D might be TRBD1 (5 bases). This CDR3 has 13 amino acids. Deletions cut 1 base from V and 11 bases from J, with 14 bases between. Per germline, CDR1 MGHRA and CDR2 YSYEKL. CDR3 sequence (DNA): TGCGCCAGCAGCCAAGGGGACGGGGCTGGGGCTTTCTTT. The encoded protein is CASSQGDGAGAFF.

The rearrangement uses TRBV15 and TRBJ2-7; unclear D gene. There are 12 residues in the CDR3. The germline V gene has CDR1 LNHNV and CDR2 YYDKDF (reference sequence). Trimming shortened V by 6 bases and J by 4 bases, and 10 bases separated the two germline ends. In nucleotides, the CDR3 is TGTGCCACCAGGGGAACAGTATACGAGCAGTACTTC. The encoded protein is CATRGTVYEQYF.

This clonotype turned up a few times. V gene TRBV20-1 combines with J gene TRBJ2-5; a possible D gene is TRBD2 (6 bases). Germline CDR1 reads DFQATT; CDR2 reads SNEGSKA (reference sequence). The CDR3 sequence is 12 residues long. Trimming left V 7 bases short and J 4 bases short, with 13 bases between. The CDR3, as DNA: TGCAGTGGGCGGGGTGTGGGAGAGACCCAGTACTTC. Translation gives CSGRGVGETQYF.

Here the CDR3 DNA reads TGTGCCAGCAGCGTAGAGTCAGGGAGGAATAGCAATCAGCCCCAGCATTTT. It specifies CASSVESGRNSNQPQHF. This chain connects TRBV7-2 to TRBJ1-5, with D perhaps TRBD1 (5 bases). From germline, CDR1 is SGHTA and CDR2 FQGNSA. V was trimmed by 5 bases and J by 0 bases, leaving 17 bases between them. This CDR3 spans 17 amino acids.

This chain links TRBV28 with TRBJ2-5; 10 bases map to TRBD2. The CDR3 loop spans 16 amino acids. Trimming took 2 bases from V and 4 from J; bases not matched to a gene: 7. Germline lookup yields CDR1 MDHEN and CDR2 SYDVKM. In DNA form, the CDR3 reads TGTGCCAGCAGTTTACGGCTAGCGGGAGCAGGAGAGACCCAGTACTTC. Amino acids: CASSLRLAGAGETQYF. The full variable domain, completed using reference TRBV28 and TRBJ2-5, is DVKVTQSSRYLVKRTGEKVFLECVQDMDHENMFWYRQDPGLGLRLIYFSYDVKMKEKGDIPEGYSVSREKKERFSLILESASTNQTSMYLCASSLRLAGAGETQYFGPGTRLLVL.

Only one count was recorded for this clonotype. A junction boundary mismatches the germline segment, possibly from a read error. The chain recombines TRBV11-2 with TRBJ2-3; D uncertain. The CDR3 extends over 13 amino acids. Germline CDR1 reads SGHAT; CDR2 reads FQNNGV. DNA for the CDR3: TGTGCTAGCAGCTTTAAGGGTGTAGATACGCAGTATTTT. Translated, it gives CASSFKGVDTQYF.

The rearrangement joins TRBV24-1 to TRBJ2-4; 9 bases are a match to TRBD2. The CDR3 extends over 19 amino acids. The V gene's germline CDR1 is KGHDR and CDR2 SFDVKD. Trimming removed 2 bases from V and 6 bases from J; junction bases left unmatched: 16. The CDR3 sequence is CATSDWRPPGSSGTNIQYF. In DNA form, the CDR3 reads TGTGCCACCAGTGATTGGCGCCCGCCTGGTTCTAGCGGGACAAACATTCAGTACTTC.

This clonotype was found many times. The V and J genes are TRBV20-1 and TRBJ1-2; tentatively, D is TRBD1 (6 bases). Per germline, CDR1 DFQATT and CDR2 SNEGSKA (reference sequence). The CDR3 has 12 residues. Trimming removed 2 bases at V and 8 bases at J, with 12 bases between. The CDR3 here is CSARPQGGGYTF. The CDR3 nucleotides read TGCAGTGCTAGACCCCAAGGGGGGGGCTACACCTTC.

This clonotype was detected a few times. This chain joins TRBV5-1 and TRBJ2-3; 7 bases are a match to TRBD1. The germline gives CDR1 SGHRS, CDR2 YFSETQ. The CDR3 runs to 15 residues. Trimming at V came to 5 bases and at J to 4 bases, leaving 10 bases not matched to a gene. The CDR3 DNA follows: TGCGCCAGCAGACCTAGGGACAGCCGTCCAGATACGCAGTATTTT. Translation: CASRPRDSRPDTQYF.

The chain employs TRBV20-1 and TRBJ2-3; either TRBD1 or TRBD2 may fit D (5 bases each). CDR1 is DFQATT, CDR2 SNEGSKA, per germline (reference sequence). The CDR3 totals 14 residues. V lost 4 bases, J lost 1 base, and 12 bases lay in between. The CDR3 region has the DNA TGCAGTGCTAATAATGGGGGACGCACAGATACGCAGTATTTT. Translating it yields CSANNGGRTDTQYF.

The rearrangement joins TRBV6-2 or TRBV6-3 to TRBJ2-5; 9 bases align to TRBD2. Germline V gene data show CDR1 as MNHEY and CDR2 as SVGEGT. With 6 bases clipped from V and 11 bases from J, the junction kept 16 bases outside the gene matches. The CDR3 is 15 amino acids. The CDR3 loop is CASRWMTSGQRNQYF. DNA for the CDR3: TGTGCCAGCAGATGGATGACTAGCGGCCAACGGAATCAGTACTTC.

The rearrangement links TRBV18 to TRBJ2-1; 9 nucleotides agree with TRBD1. This CDR3 comprises 15 residues. Unmatched junction bases numbered 7, after V lost 3 bases and J lost 7 bases. Germline V gene lookup returns CDR1 KGHSH and CDR2 LQKENI. CDR3 region: CASSPFSGTGNEQFF. In DNA, the CDR3 is TGTGCCAGCTCACCTTTTTCCGGGACAGGGAATGAGCAGTTCTTC.

This chain joins TRBV7-2 and TRBJ2-7; the D gene is possibly TRBD2 (6 bases). CDR3 length equals 15 residues. V gave up 2 bases and J gave up 4 bases, with 15 bases separating them. Germline V gives CDR1 SGHTA, CDR2 FQGNSA. The CDR3 nucleotides are TGTGCCAGCAGCTTATCTCGTACTAGCCCATACGAGCAGTACTTC. Amino acids: CASSLSRTSPYEQYF.

This clonotype was recorded a few times. CDR3 DNA: TGTGCCAGCAGCCAGGACAGGGTAACGGACGAGCAGTACTTC. This encodes CASSQDRVTDEQYF. This chain joins TRBV4-2 and TRBJ2-7; 8 bases agree with TRBD1. This CDR3 comprises 14 residues. With V trimmed by 3 bases and J by 5 bases, 6 bases remained unmatched. Germline CDR1 and CDR2: LGHNA and YNFKEQ.

Worth noting for this clonotype: The junction does not match germline at one end; this may be a read error. J is TRBJ2-3 and V is TRBV15, with 9 bases lining up with TRBD2. Germline values: CDR1 LNHNV, CDR2 YYDKDF (reference sequence). The CDR3 consists of 15 residues. CDR3 sequence: CATSSHSGSTDTRYF. The CDR3 DNA follows: TGTGCCACCAGCTCTCATAGCGGGAGCACAGATACGCGGTATTTT.

The chain uses TRBV7-2 and TRBJ1-1, with D perhaps matching TRBD1 (5 bases). The CDR3 runs 15 residues. Germline V gene sequence: CDR1 SGHTA, CDR2 FQGNSA. Trimming pared 3 bases from V and 4 bases from J, leaving 15 bases between. The CDR3 loop is CASSLRAAGGTEAFF. The CDR3, as DNA: TGTGCCAGCAGCTTGCGGGCAGCCGGGGGCACTGAAGCTTTCTTT.

The gene calls are TRBV10-3 and TRBJ1-1; D is undetermined. The length of the CDR3 is 13 residues. Trimming took 7 bases from V and 4 from J, leaving 13 bases between them. Germline V gene data show CDR1 as ENHRY and CDR2 as SYGVKD. CDR3 in DNA: TGTGCCATCAAGATGGAGAGCCTCACTGAAGCTTTCTTT. Translating gives CAIKMESLTEAFF.

This clonotype has more than one count but fewer than ten. The chain recombines TRBV7-9 with TRBJ1-2; D is unclear. Trimming shortened V by 11 bases and J by 7 bases, and 5 bases separated the two germline ends. The CDR3 runs to 8 residues. The V gene's germline CDR1 is SEHNR and CDR2 FQNEAQ (reference sequence). CDR3 residues: CAPLGYTF. The CDR3 DNA is TGTGCCCCCCTTGGCTACACCTTC.